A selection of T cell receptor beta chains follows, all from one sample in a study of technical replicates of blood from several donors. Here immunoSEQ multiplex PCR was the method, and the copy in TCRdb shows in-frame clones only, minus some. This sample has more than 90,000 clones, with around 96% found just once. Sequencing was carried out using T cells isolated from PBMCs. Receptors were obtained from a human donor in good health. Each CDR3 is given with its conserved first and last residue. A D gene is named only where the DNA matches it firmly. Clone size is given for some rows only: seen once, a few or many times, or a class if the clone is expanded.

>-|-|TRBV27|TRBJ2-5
TGTGCCAGCAGTTCAAGACCCGGGACATTGTACCAAGAGACCCAGTACTTC
CASSSRPGTLYQETQYF
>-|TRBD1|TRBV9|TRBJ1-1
TGTGCCAGCAGCGTAGGGACAGGGAACACTGAAGCTTTCTTT
CASSVGTGNTEAFF
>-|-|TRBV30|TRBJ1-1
TGTGCCTGCAACAGGTTGAACACTGAAGCTTTCTTT
CACNRLNTEAFF
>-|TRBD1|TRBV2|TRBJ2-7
TGTGCCAGGACCGGGACAGGGGGCCACGAGCAGTACTTC
CARTGTGGHEQYF
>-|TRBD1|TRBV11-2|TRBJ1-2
TGTGCCAGCAGGCCTCCTGGGACAGGGGACTATGGCTACACCTTC
CASRPPGTGDYGYTF
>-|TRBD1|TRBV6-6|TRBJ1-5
TGTGCCAGCACTCAGGGGGGCAATCAGCCCCAGCATTTT
CASTQGGNQPQHF
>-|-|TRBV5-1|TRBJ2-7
TGCGCCAGCAGCTTGGAGGGGGTGGACAGTGGCTACGAGCAGTACTTC
CASSLEGVDSGYEQYF
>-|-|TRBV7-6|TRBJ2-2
TGTGCCAGCAGCTTAGATTGGGCACTTACCGCCGGGGAGCTGTTTTTT
CASSLDWALTAGELFF
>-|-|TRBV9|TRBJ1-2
TGTGCCAGCAGCGTGGGAGGGACGTCCTATGGCTACACCTTC
CASSVGGTSYGYTF
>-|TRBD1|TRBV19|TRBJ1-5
TGTGCCAGTAGTTTGGGACAGGGCTATCAGCCCCAGCATTTT
CASSLGQGYQPQHF
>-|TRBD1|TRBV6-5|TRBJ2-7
TGTGCCAGCAGTTACTCGACGGGACAGGCTAGCTACGAGCAGTACTTC
CASSYSTGQASYEQYF
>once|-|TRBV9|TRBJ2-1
TGTGCCAGCAGCATTTCTTGGAGGACCAACAATGAGCAGTTCTTC
CASSISWRTNNEQFF
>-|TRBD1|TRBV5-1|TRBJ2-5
TGCGCCAGCAGCCCGGTCCCTGGACAGGGGACTTTTGCGACCCAGTACTTC
CASSPVPGQGTFATQYF
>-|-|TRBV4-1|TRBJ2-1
TGCGCCAGCAGCCAAGGAGAAAGGTTGCTAGCCAGTGAGCAGTTCTTC
CASSQGERLLASEQFF
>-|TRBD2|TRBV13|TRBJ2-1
TGTGCCAGCAGCTTACGACTAGCGGGAGGGACAGATGAGCAGTTCTTC
CASSLRLAGGTDEQFF
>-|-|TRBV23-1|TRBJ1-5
TGCGCCAGCAGTCCCCTGGGCAGTAAGCTCATGGATAATCAGCCCCAGCATTTT
CASSPLGSKLMDNQPQHF
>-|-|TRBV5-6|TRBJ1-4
TGTGCCAGCAGCTACAACCGAGGCGGTGAAAAACTGTTTTTT
CASSYNRGGEKLFF
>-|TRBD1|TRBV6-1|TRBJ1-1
TGTGCCAGCACTCGACCCCAGGGGGCGGAAACAGAAGCTTTCTTT
CASTRPQGAETEAFF
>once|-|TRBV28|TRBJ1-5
TGTGCCAGCAGTTTCCCCAGCGGTATTCAGCCCCAGCATTTT
CASSFPSGIQPQHF
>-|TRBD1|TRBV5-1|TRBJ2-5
TGCGCCAGCAGCCCTATACAGGGGGGACAAGAGACCCAGTACTTC
CASSPIQGGQETQYF
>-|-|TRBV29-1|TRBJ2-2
TGCAGCGGTAGTGTGGGCTGGGAGCTGTTTTTT
CSGSVGWELFF
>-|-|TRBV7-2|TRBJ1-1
TGTGCCAGCAGCTTAGTCTTAATGTCCAGCGAGGCTTTCTTT
CASSLVLMSSEAFF
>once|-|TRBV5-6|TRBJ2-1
TGTGCCAGCAGCTTGGAAGAGCGGAAGCAGTTCTTC
CASSLEERKQFF
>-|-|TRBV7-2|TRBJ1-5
TGTGCCAGCCGAGAGGGAAGTAATCAGCCCCAGCATTTT
CASREGSNQPQHF
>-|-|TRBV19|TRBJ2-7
TGTGCCAGTAGTATAGATCTGCGCCTAAGCCACTACGAGCAGTACTTC
CASSIDLRLSHYEQYF
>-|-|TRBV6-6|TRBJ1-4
TGTGCCAGCAGTTACTCGGCGGCCGGAGAAAAACTGTTTTTT
CASSYSAAGEKLFF
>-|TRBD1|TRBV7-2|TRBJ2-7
TGTGCCAGCAGCTCGAAATTGACAGGGGGGACCTACGAGCAGTACTTC
CASSSKLTGGTYEQYF
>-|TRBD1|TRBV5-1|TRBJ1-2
TGCGCCAGCAGCTTGGCGGGACAGGAATACTATGGCTACACCTTC
CASSLAGQEYYGYTF
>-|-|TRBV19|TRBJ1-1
TGTGCCAGTAGCGAGCACAGGGTCCCTGAAGCTTTCTTT
CASSEHRVPEAFF
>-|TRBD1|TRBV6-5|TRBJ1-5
TGTGCCAGCAGTTTCGGGACAGGAAGGCCCGATCAGCCCCAGCATTTT
CASSFGTGRPDQPQHF
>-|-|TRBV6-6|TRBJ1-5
TGTGCCAGCAGTCCACAGGGATCACAGCCCCAGCATTTT
CASSPQGSQPQHF
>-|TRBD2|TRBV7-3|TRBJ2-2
TGTGCCAGCAGCTACCCGGGACTAGGGCCCAACACCGGGGAGCTGTTTTTT
CASSYPGLGPNTGELFF
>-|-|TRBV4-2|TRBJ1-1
TGTGCCAGCAGCCCCTTTCAGGGGCCCGGGACTGAAGCTTTCTTT
CASSPFQGPGTEAFF
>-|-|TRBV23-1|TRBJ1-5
TGCGCCAGCAGTCAATCGAGTAATCCCCGGGAACGAGGACCCCAGCATTTT
CASSQSSNPRERGPQHF
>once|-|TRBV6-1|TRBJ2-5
TGTGCCAGCGAGGCGGCCCCCACGGCCCAGTACTTC
CASEAAPTAQYF
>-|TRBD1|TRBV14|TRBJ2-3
TGTGCCAGCAGCCGTAGGGACAGACTCCCAGATACGCAGTATTTT
CASSRRDRLPDTQYF
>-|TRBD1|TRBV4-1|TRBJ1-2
TGCGCCAGCAGCCAAGGACAGGGGGCTTTCTATGGCTACACCTTC
CASSQGQGAFYGYTF
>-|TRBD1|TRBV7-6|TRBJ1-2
TGTGCCAGCAGCTTAGTTCCGGATGGCAGGGGGAATGGCTACACCTTC
CASSLVPDGRGNGYTF
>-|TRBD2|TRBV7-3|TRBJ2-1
TGTGCCAGCAGCTTAATTCTGGGACTAGCGGGAAACAATGAGCAGTTCTTC
CASSLILGLAGNNEQFF
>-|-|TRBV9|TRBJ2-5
TGTGCCAGCAGCGTAGCATCCGGGGGAGAGACCCAGTACTTC
CASSVASGGETQYF
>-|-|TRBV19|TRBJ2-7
TGTGCCAGTAGTATAGAGGGGGCAGGGGACGAGCAGTACTTC
CASSIEGAGDEQYF
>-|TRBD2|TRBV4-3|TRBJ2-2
TGCGCCAGCAGCCAAGATAATTGGCGGGAGGCGAGTAGCGGGGAGCTGTTTTTT
CASSQDNWREASSGELFF
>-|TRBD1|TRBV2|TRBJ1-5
TGTGCCAGCAGCCGTAGGACAGGGGGCTTAGGTTTATGGCCCCAGCATTTT
CASSRRTGGLGLWPQHF
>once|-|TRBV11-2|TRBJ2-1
TGTGCCAGCAGAGAGCGGGCTGGCTACAATGAGCAGTTCTTC
CASRERAGYNEQFF
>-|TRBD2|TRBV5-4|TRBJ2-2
TGTGCCAGCAGCCCGGGACTAGGGAACACCGGGGAGCTGTTTTTT
CASSPGLGNTGELFF
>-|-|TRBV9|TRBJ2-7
TGTGCCAGCAGCGTAGAGTTCTCCTCCGGCGAGCAGTACTTC
CASSVEFSSGEQYF
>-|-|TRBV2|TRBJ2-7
TGTGCCAGCCTAAGCGTCTGGATCTACGAGCAGTACTTC
CASLSVWIYEQYF
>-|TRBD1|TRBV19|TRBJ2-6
TGTGCCAGTAGTACTCCTAGGGACAGCCGGTATGGGTATGGGGCCAACGTCCTGACTTTC
CASSTPRDSRYGYGANVLTF
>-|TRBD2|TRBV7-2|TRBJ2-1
TGTGCCAGCAGCCCCGGATGGGGACTAGCGGGAGAATTAAGGAATGAGCAGTTCTTC
CASSPGWGLAGELRNEQFF
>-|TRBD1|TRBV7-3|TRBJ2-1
TGTGCCAGCAGCTTAGGACAGGGGGGGGCCAATGAGCAGTTCTTC
CASSLGQGGANEQFF
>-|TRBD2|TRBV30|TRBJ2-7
TGTGCCTGGAGTAGACTAGCGGGGGCCAGCTCCTACGAGCAGTACTTC
CAWSRLAGASSYEQYF
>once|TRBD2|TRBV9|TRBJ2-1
TGTGCCAGCAGCGTAGAGGGTAGCGGGTACAATGAGCAGTTCTTC
CASSVEGSGYNEQFF
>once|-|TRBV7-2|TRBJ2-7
TGTGCCAGCGGAGTGACAGTTGCCTACGAGCAGTACTTC
CASGVTVAYEQYF
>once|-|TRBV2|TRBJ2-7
TGTGCCAGCAGGGACGGGGCCTACGAGCAGTACTTC
CASRDGAYEQYF